This passage covers 24 T cell receptor beta chains from one sample sequenced in a study of shared clonotypes between healthy human individuals. TCRdb's copy holds only in-frame clones and misses some; the assay was immunoSEQ multiplex PCR. Found here are roughly 680,000 clones, approximately 72% of them singletons; the top ten hold under 2%. The sequenced material came from memory CD4+ T cells sorted from blood. Subset here: CD45RA-negative fraction. The receptors here all came from a woman aged 25 to 39 in good health.

The chain is built from TRBV5-1 and TRBJ2-2; 8 bases are a match to TRBD2. Germline V gives CDR1 SGHRS, CDR2 YFSETQ. J was trimmed by 4 bases and V by 1 base; bases with no gene match: 3. There are 15 residues in the CDR3. CDR3 amino acids: CASSLREGLTGELFF. DNA for the CDR3: TGCGCCAGCAGCTTGCGGGAGGGCCTCACCGGGGAGCTGTTTTTT.

The sample holds one count of this clone. The chain combines TRBV18 with TRBJ1-5, with TRBD1 identical over 7 bases. CDR1 KGHSH and CDR2 LQKENI come from the germline V gene. V lost 2 bases and J lost 6; bases outside the gene matches: 1. The CDR3 has 13 residues. CDR3 in DNA: TGTGCCAGCTCACCAGACAGGGTTCAGCCCCAGCATTTT. This sequence encodes CASSPDRVQPQHF.

In the case of this clone: Other DNA sequences in this sample translate to the same CDR3. The chain recombines TRBV7-2 with TRBJ1-3; 9 bases are a match to TRBD1. The CDR3 spans 15 residues. Germline lookup yields CDR1 SGHTA and CDR2 FQGNSA. V lost 4 bases, J lost 3 bases, and 4 bases stayed unmatched. CDR3 in amino acids: CASSSTGGSGNTIYF. CDR3 nucleotide sequence: TGTGCCAGCAGCTCTACAGGGGGCAGTGGAAACACCATATATTTT.

The chain combines TRBV7-8 with TRBJ1-5; 8 bases align to TRBD1. The CDR3 consists of 14 residues. V shed 5 bases, J shed 7 bases, and the junction held 7 bases outside the gene matches. Germline V gene sequence: CDR1 SGHVS, CDR2 FQNEAQ. The CDR3 loop is CASSHGQGGQPQHF. The CDR3 DNA is TGTGCCAGCAGCCATGGACAGGGCGGCCAGCCCCAGCATTTT. Variable domain in full (rest from reference TRBV7-8 and TRBJ1-5): GAGVSQSPRYKVAKRGQDVALRCDPISGHVSLFWYQQALGQGPEFLTYFQNEAQLDKSGLPSDRFFAERPEGSVSTLKIQRTQQEDSAVYLCASSHGQGGQPQHFGDGTRLSIL.

This chain links TRBV28 with TRBJ1-5; D call uncertain. V was shortened by 3 bases and J by 7 bases, with 13 bases between the two germline ends. CDR1 is MDHEN, CDR2 SYDVKM, per germline. This CDR3 has 14 amino acids. The CDR3 DNA sequence: TGTGCCAGCAGTTTTTTCGTCCCTCGACAGCCCCAGCATTTT. Translating gives CASSFFVPRQPQHF.

With respect to this clone: This may stem from a read error, because a much larger clone lies one nucleotide away. The chain uses TRBV11-1 and TRBJ2-3; 10 bases agree with TRBD2. The germline gives CDR1 SGHAT, CDR2 FQDESV (reference sequence). The CDR3 runs 17 residues. V trimming: 1 base; J trimming: 3 bases; junction bases outside the gene matches: 7. The CDR3 DNA follows: TGTGCCAGCAGCTTAGATGGGCTAGCGGGAGCAACAGATACGCAGTATTTT. Its protein is CASSLDGLAGATDTQYF.

This sequence joins TRBV5-1 and TRBJ2-1, with D possibly TRBD2 on 6 matching bases. Germline assignment: CDR1 SGHRS and CDR2 YFSETQ. Between the trimmed V and J ends, which lost 4 bases and 4 bases, there was a span of 15 bases. The CDR3 sequence is 15 residues long. CDR3 sequence: CASSIASVGYNEQFF. The CDR3 DNA is TGCGCCAGCAGCATAGCTAGCGTGGGTTACAATGAGCAGTTCTTC.

The V and J genes are TRBV10-2 and TRBJ1-5, with a tentative D call TRBD1 (5 bases). This CDR3 region has 15 residues. Germline CDR1 and CDR2: WSHSY and SAAADI. V lost 2 bases and J lost 0, with 8 bases in between. The CDR3 sequence: CASSEGTHSNQPQHF. As DNA, the CDR3 is TGCGCCAGCAGTGAGGGGACCCATAGCAATCAGCCCCAGCATTTT.

This rearrangement joins TRBV14 to TRBJ2-7; D not certain. V lost 2 bases and J 7 bases, leaving 9 bases between the germline ends. Germline V gives CDR1 SGHDN, CDR2 FVKESK. CDR3 size: 12 residues. This chain's CDR3 is CASSQFRWEQYF. For the CDR3, the DNA is TGTGCCAGCAGCCAATTCCGGTGGGAGCAGTACTTC.

Turning to this clone: The sample holds other DNA sequences that translate to the same CDR3. The V and J genes are TRBV5-1 and TRBJ2-3; tentative D call: TRBD2 (6 bases). The V end lost 0 bases, the J end lost 3 bases, and 8 bases lay between the germline ends. The CDR3 length is 14 residues. Germline V gene lookup returns CDR1 SGHRS and CDR2 YFSETQ. The CDR3 region is CASSLGGRTDTQYF. CDR3 DNA: TGCGCCAGCAGCTTGGGAGGGAGGACAGATACGCAGTATTTT.

V and J are TRBV28 and TRBJ2-2; TRBD2 matches at 9 bases. The CDR3 loop spans 17 amino acids. CDR1 and CDR2 from the germline V gene are MDHEN and SYDVKM. With V trimmed by 3 bases and J by 1 base, 6 bases remained unmatched. For the CDR3, the DNA is TGTGCCAGCAGTTTTTCTGGCGGGAGGGGGAACACCGGGGAGCTGTTTTTT. It is translated as CASSFSGGRGNTGELFF. The variable domain in full, with the rest retrieved from reference TRBV28 and TRBJ2-2, is DVKVTQSSRYLVKRTGEKVFLECVQDMDHENMFWYRQDPGLGLRLIYFSYDVKMKEKGDIPEGYSVSREKKERFSLILESASTNQTSMYLCASSFSGGRGNTGELFFGEGSRLTVL.

This clone was seen just once. The chain is built from TRBV5-6 and TRBJ1-3; D remains ambiguous. Germline CDR1 is SGHDT and CDR2 is YYEEEE. The ends were cut back, 4 bases at V and 3 bases at J, with 5 bases in the middle. The CDR3 has 12 residues. The CDR3 sequence: CASSLYGNTIYF. The CDR3 DNA reads as TGTGCCAGCAGCCTCTATGGAAACACCATATATTTT.

Turning to this clone: Within the sample, other DNA sequences also encode this same CDR3. The rearrangement links TRBV5-1 to TRBJ2-5; 8 nucleotides line up with TRBD2. This CDR3 contains 13 residues. Germline values: CDR1 SGHRS, CDR2 YFSETQ. V shed 1 base and J 5 bases; nucleotides not matched to a gene: 1. The DNA of the CDR3 is TGCGCCAGCAGCTTGTCGGGAGGGGAGACCCAGTACTTC. Residues: CASSLSGGETQYF.

This rearrangement joins TRBV29-1 to TRBJ2-5; D is unresolved. The J call may be mistaken, given a closer DNA end match to TRBJ2-7. CDR3 length: 13 amino acids. Germline CDR1 is SQVTM and CDR2 is ANQGSEA. CDR3 loop: CSVRDGQLSEQYF. CDR3 nucleotides: TGCAGCGTTCGAGACGGGCAGTTATCCGAGCAGTACTTC.

This clone was seen a handful of times. The chain joins TRBV29-1 to TRBJ2-5; D is unclear. Germline lookup yields CDR1 SQVTM and CDR2 ANQGSEA. V dropped 4 bases and J dropped 3 bases, with 3 bases sitting between them. The length of the CDR3 is 10 residues. CDR3 sequence reads: CSVVEETQYF. CDR3 DNA sequence: TGCAGCGTTGTGGAAGAGACCCAGTACTTC.

The chain employs TRBV30 and TRBJ2-3; 13 positions match TRBD2. V was clipped by 4 bases and J by 4 bases; unmatched bases: 8. The CDR3 runs to 16 residues. Looked up from germline, CDR1 is GTSNPN and CDR2 is SVGIG (reference sequence). The CDR3 sequence is CAWTLGLAGVADTQYF. The CDR3 DNA reads as TGTGCCTGGACCCTTGGACTAGCGGGAGTAGCAGATACGCAGTATTTT.

The chain employs TRBV18 and TRBJ2-1; D is undetermined. Germline values: CDR1 KGHSH, CDR2 LQKENI. The CDR3 contains 11 residues. Deletions cut 2 bases from V and 10 bases from J, with 6 bases between. CDR3 bases: TGTGCCAGCTCACCAAAGGACGAGCAGTTCTTC. It is translated as CASSPKDEQFF.

The chain has TRBV28 and TRBJ2-7; the match to TRBD2 covers 13 bases. Germline values: CDR1 MDHEN, CDR2 SYDVKM. V dropped 6 bases and J dropped 3; count of bases not matched to a gene: 11. This CDR3 contains 17 residues. The CDR3 protein is CASSSRTSGSGYYEQYF. The CDR3 nucleotides are TGTGCCAGCAGCTCCCGGACTAGCGGGAGTGGGTACTACGAGCAGTACTTC.

This clone turned up a few times. The rearrangement links TRBV28 to TRBJ2-5, with D perhaps matching TRBD2 (6 bases). The V end lost 9 bases, the J end lost 2 bases, and 13 bases lay between the germline ends. There are 13 residues in the CDR3. The germline gives CDR1 MDHEN, CDR2 SYDVKM. The CDR3 coding sequence is TGTGCCAGTTTAGCGGCAGATCAAGAGACCCAGTACTTC. This translates into CASLAADQETQYF.

This chain connects TRBV7-2 to TRBJ2-1; D remains unclear. The V gene lost 4 bases and the J gene lost 6 bases, with 10 bases spanning the gap. Germline CDR1 reads SGHTA; CDR2 reads FQGNSA. The CDR3 extends over 13 amino acids. In nucleotides, the CDR3 is TGTGCCAGCAGCTCGACCCCCTTCAATGAGCAGTTCTTC. Translated: CASSSTPFNEQFF.

This clone was recorded many times. V is TRBV29-1 and J is TRBJ2-3; maybe TRBD2 (6 bases). Germline CDR1 and CDR2: SQVTM and ANQGSEA. The CDR3 sequence is 14 residues long. V lost 7 bases and J 8 bases, leaving 22 bases between the germline ends. The CDR3 DNA reads as TGCAGCGGGATCCGGGACTCAACCCCTACTACGCAGTATTTT. Protein product: CSGIRDSTPTTQYF.

This chain links TRBV19 with TRBJ2-1, with a tentative D call TRBD2 (5 bases). The CDR3 consists of 15 residues. CDR1 is LNHDA and CDR2 is SQIVND in the germline V gene (reference sequence). V lost 8 bases, J lost 6 bases, and 20 bases lay in between. Written as DNA, the CDR3 is TGTGCCAGTCGTTCGTCGGACTTCCCGAGCAATGAGCAGTTCTTC. Translating gives CASRSSDFPSNEQFF.

The genes are TRBV19 and TRBJ2-5, with 7 bases identical to TRBD2. Germline values: CDR1 LNHDA, CDR2 SQIVND (reference sequence). Trimming cost V 6 bases and J 6 bases; bases outside gene matches: 7. The CDR3 covers 13 residues. CDR3 region: CASSPTSLKTQYF. In nucleotides, the CDR3 is TGTGCCAGTAGCCCGACTAGCCTAAAGACCCAGTACTTC.

This clone was detected only a few times. The chain carries TRBV27 and TRBJ1-2; possibly TRBD1 for D (6 bases). The CDR3 contains 13 residues. With 4 bases removed from V and 1 base from J, the gap between germline ends came to 7 bases. The V gene's germline CDR1 is MNHEY and CDR2 SMNVEV (reference sequence). The DNA of the CDR3 is TGTGCCAGCAGTTACAGGGATAACTATGGCTACACCTTC. Translation gives CASSYRDNYGYTF.